This T cell receptor beta chain stems from a study of T cells after yellow fever vaccination. TCRdb itself ran the 5' RACE reads through MiXCR, one entry per CDR3 protein. The repertoire holds under 400,000 distinct CDR3 sequences, with around a tenth as singletons. This clonotype was seen a few times. Germline CDR1 is LGHNA and CDR2 is YSLEER. Trimming took 1 base from V and 5 from J, leaving 9 bases between them. This CDR3 comprises 14 residues. The sequence was collected from a man aged 18 to 30 who received the YFV17D yellow fever vaccine. The V and J genes are TRBV4-3 and TRBJ2-1; D perhaps matches TRBD2 (6 bases). This specimen was PBMCs, taken on the day of the first yellow fever vaccination. The CDR3 sequence: CASSQGLVDNEQFF. In DNA form, the CDR3 reads TGCGCCAGCAGCCAAGGACTAGTTGACAATGAGCAGTTCTTC.